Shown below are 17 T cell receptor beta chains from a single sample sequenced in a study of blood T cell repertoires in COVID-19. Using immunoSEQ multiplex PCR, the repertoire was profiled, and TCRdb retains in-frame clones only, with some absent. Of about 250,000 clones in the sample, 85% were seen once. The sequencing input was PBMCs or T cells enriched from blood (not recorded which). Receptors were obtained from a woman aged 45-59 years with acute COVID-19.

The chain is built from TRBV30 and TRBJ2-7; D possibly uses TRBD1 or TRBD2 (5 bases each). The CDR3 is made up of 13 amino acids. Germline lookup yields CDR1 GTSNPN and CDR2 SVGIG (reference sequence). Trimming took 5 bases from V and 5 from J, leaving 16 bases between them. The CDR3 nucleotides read TGTGCCTGGGGAGGTGACAGAGGTCACGAGCAGTACTTC. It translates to CAWGGDRGHEQYF.

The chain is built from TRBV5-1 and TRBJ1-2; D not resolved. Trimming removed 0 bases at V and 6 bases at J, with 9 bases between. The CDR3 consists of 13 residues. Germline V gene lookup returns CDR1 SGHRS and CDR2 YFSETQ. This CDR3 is CASSLGSPDGYTF. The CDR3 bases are TGCGCCAGCAGCTTGGGATCTCCGGATGGCTACACCTTC.

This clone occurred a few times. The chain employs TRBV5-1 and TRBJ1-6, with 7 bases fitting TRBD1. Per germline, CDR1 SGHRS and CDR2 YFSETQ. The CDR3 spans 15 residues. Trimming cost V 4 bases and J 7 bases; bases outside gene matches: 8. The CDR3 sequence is CASSPQGSENSPLHF. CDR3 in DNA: TGCGCCAGCAGCCCACAGGGGTCAGAAAATTCACCCCTCCACTTT.

As DNA, the CDR3 is TGTGCCAGCAGCCAATGGACGGGGGGGCCCCAAGAGACCCAGTACTTC. It is translated as CASSQWTGGPQETQYF. The chain has TRBV14 and TRBJ2-5, with 8 bases identical to TRBD2. The CDR3 extends over 16 amino acids. V shed 2 bases and J 1 base; nucleotides not matched to a gene: 6. Germline V CDR1 and CDR2: SGHDN, FVKESK.

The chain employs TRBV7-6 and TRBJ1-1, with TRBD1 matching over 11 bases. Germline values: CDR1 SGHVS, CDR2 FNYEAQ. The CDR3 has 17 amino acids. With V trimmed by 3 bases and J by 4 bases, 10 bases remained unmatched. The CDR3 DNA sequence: TGTGCCAGCAGCTTCCCAACCGGGACAGGGGGGATCACTGAAGCTTTCTTT. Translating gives CASSFPTGTGGITEAFF. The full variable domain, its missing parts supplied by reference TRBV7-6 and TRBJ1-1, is GAGVSQSPRYKVTKRGQDVALRCDPISGHVSLYWYRQALGQGPEFLTYFNYEAQQDKSGLPNDRFSAERPEGSISTLTIQRTEQRDSAMYRCASSFPTGTGGITEAFFGQGTRLTVV.

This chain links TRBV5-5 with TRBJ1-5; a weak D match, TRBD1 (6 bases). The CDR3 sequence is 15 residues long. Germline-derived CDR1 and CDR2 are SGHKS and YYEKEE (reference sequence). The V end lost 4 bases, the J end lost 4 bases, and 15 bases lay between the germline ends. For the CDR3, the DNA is TGTGCCAGCAGCCGCCAGGGGCAGGGGAATCAGCCCCAGCATTTT. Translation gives CASSRQGQGNQPQHF.

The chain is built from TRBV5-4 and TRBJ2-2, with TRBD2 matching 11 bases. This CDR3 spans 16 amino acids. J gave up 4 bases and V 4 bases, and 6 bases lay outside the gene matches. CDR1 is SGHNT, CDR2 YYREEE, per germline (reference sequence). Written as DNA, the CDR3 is TGTGCCAGCAGCCTCCGACTAGCGGGGAGCACCGGGGAGCTGTTTTTT. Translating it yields CASSLRLAGSTGELFF.

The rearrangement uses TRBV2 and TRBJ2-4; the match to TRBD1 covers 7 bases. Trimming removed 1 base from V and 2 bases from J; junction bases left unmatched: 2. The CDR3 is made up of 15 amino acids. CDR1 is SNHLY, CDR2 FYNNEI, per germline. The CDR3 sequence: CASSEGTGSKNIQYF. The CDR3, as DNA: TGTGCCAGCAGTGAAGGGACAGGATCCAAAAACATTCAGTACTTC.

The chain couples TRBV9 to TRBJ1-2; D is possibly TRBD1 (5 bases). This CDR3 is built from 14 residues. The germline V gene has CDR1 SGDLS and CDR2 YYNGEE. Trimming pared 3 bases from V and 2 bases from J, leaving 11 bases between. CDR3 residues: CASSAQGRNYGYTF. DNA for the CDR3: TGTGCCAGCAGCGCCCAGGGTCGGAACTATGGCTACACCTTC.

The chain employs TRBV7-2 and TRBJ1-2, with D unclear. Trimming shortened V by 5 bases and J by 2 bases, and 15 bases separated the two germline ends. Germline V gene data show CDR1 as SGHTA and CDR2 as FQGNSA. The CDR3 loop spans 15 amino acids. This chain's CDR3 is CASSLGRSGNYGYTF. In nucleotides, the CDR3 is TGTGCCAGCAGCCTAGGACGATCGGGGAACTATGGCTACACCTTC.

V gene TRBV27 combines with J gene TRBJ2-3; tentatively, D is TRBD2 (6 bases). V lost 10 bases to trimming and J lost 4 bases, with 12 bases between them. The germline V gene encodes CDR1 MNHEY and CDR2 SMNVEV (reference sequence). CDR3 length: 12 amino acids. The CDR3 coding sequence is TGTGCCACCATGACTAGTTCAGATACGCAGTATTTT. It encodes CATMTSSDTQYF.

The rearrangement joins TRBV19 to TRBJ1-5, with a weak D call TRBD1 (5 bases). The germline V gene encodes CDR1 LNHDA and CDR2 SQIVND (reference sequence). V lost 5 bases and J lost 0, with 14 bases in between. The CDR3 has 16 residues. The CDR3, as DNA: TGTGCCAGTAGTTTTGACAGAGACCCTAGCAATCAGCCCCAGCATTTT. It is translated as CASSFDRDPSNQPQHF.

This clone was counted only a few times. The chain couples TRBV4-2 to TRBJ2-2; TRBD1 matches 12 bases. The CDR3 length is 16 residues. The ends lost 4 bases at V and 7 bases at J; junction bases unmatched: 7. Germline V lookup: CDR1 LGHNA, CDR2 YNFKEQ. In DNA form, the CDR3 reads TGTGCCAGCAGCCCCCCGGGACAGGGGGCAAACGGGGAGCTGTTTTTT. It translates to CASSPPGQGANGELFF.

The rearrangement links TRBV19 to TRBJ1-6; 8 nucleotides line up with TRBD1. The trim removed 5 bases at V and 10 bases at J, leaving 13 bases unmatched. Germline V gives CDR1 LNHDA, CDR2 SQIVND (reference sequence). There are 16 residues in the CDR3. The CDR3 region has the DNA TGTGCCAGTAGTCCCAGGACAGGGCGCCGGGAATCACCCCTCCACTTT. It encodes CASSPRTGRRESPLHF.

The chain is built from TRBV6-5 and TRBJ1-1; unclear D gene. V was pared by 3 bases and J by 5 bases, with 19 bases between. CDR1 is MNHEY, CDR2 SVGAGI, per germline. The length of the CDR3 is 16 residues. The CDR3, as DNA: TGTGCCAGCAGTTATATTAGAGGCCCCCCGAGGACTGAAGCTTTCTTT. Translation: CASSYIRGPPRTEAFF.

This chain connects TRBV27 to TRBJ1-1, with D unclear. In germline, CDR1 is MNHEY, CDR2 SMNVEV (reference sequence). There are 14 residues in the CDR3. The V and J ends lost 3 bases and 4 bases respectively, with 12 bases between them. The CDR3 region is CASSFGGLATEAFF. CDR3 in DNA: TGTGCCAGCAGTTTCGGCGGACTCGCCACTGAAGCTTTCTTT.

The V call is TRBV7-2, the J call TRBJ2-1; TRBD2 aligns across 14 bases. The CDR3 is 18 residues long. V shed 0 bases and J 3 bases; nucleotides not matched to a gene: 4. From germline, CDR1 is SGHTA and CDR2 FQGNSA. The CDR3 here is CASSLARLAGGRYNEQFF. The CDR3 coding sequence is TGTGCCAGCAGCTTAGCCCGACTAGCGGGGGGGCGCTACAATGAGCAGTTCTTC.